This entry is about one TCR beta chain. Its specificity is unknown. 5'-RACE, quantitative and with molecular barcodes, yielded the TCR beta libraries. TCRdb re-derived calls from the 5' RACE reads in MiXCR, one entry per CDR3 protein. The sample has approximately 260,000 distinct CDR3 sequences, 18% seen once. The V segment lost 1 base and the J segment 3 bases; nucleotides outside the gene matches: 10. CDR1 and CDR2 (germline): DFQATT, SNEGSKA (reference sequence). CDR3 length equals 18 residues. The data originate from a study of CD8 T cells in ankylosing spondylitis. General study results and limits: Those disease-linked clones were CD8+; they were also relatively rare in peripheral blood. Ankylosing spondylitis blood appeared to be characterized by a TCR beta motif of several highly homologous variants. It was reported that disease-linked clones were significantly enriched in matched ankylosing spondylitis synovial fluid.

The chain employs TRBV20-1 and TRBJ2-5; 14 bases match TRBD2. The receptor was isolated from a male donor with ankylosing spondylitis or in good health (not recorded which). The sample taken for sequencing was blood, either unsorted or a sorted T cell fraction (not recorded which). The DNA of the CDR3 is TGCAGTGCTAGAGGACTAGCGGGAGGGCTCTGGAGAGAAGAGACCCAGTACTTC. This encodes CSARGLAGGLWREETQYF.